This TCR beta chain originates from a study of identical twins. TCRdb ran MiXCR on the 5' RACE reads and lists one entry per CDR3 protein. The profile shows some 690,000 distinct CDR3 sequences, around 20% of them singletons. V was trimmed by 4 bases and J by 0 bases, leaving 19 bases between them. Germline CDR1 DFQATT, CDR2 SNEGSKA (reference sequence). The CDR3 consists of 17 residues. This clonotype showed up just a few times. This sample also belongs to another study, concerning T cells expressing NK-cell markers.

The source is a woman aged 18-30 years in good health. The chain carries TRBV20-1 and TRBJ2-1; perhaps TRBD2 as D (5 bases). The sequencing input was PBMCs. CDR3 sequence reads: CSAMDPFGESSYNEQFF. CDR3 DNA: TGCAGTGCTATGGACCCTTTCGGGGAGAGCTCCTACAATGAGCAGTTCTTC.